This TCR beta chain emerged from a study of blood T cell repertoires in COVID-19 (dated by TCRdb to about 2020). Study-wide context: Samples from collaborators originated in the United States, Italy and Spain and spanned both the acute and convalescent phases of COVID-19. The material from the prospective study consisted of cDNA or gDNA derived from T cells, B-cell-depleted T cells, or PBMCs. The dataset comprised deeply sampled blood TCRbeta repertoires from subjects exposed to, actively infected with, or recovered from COVID-19. The repertoires were released in a freely available public database intended as a resource for research on the immune response to SARS-CoV-2. The samples were drawn from two sources: the first 160 participants of the ongoing ImmuneRACE study, and 950 to 1,500 subjects contributed by 6 global collaborators. The sample metadata nearly always contained a de-identified subject ID, COVID-19 status, age in years and sex. HLA class I and class II types, where available, came from metadata supplied by the sample provider rather than from assay-based typing.

Paper-wide results and their limitations: The amount of clinical and demographic metadata varied by source and participant and was provided uncurated.

There are a few counts of this clone. Its antigen specificity is not known. Per-base quality was not reported, and no clone a single base away is much larger than it. TCRbeta CDR3 regions were amplified from genomic DNA by means of the immunoSEQ Assay, a bias-controlled multiplex PCR. Processing in the source paper ran as follows. The number of nucleated cells in each sample was estimated from the amplification of reference gene primers within the assay. To quantify the absolute abundance of each unique TCRbeta CDR3 rearrangement, sequence reads were collapsed and filtered. Productive Simpson clonality was computed per sample as the square root of Simpson's diversity index over productive rearrangements. TCRdb re-hosts the immuneACCESS table, in-frame sequences only. Its copies lack some clones; in the studies checked, an unresolved V gene accounts for under half of them, and the cause for the rest is not known. From that table come the V and J calls and clone size; the DNA was used to work out D and trimming. The sample yields around 190,000 clones; approximately 91% were counted once. 18% of the sample is taken by the ten largest.

At one collaborating source in Seattle, patients were enrolled during active infection and were followed longitudinally through the course of disease. Whole blood was collected in K2EDTA tubes by collaborating institutions according to the institutions' own protocols. For TCRbeta analysis, collaborators shipped samples in one of three forms: frozen whole blood, isolated PBMCs, or DNA extracted from either of those sample types. Sequences MNHEY (CDR1) and SMNVEV (CDR2) are obtained from the germline V gene (reference sequence). Spanning cysteine to phenylalanine, the CDR3 consists of 13 amino acids. Of all the DNA, just the CDR3 is kept, 39 bases in frame from base 1. A distance of 14 bases separates the germline ends of V and J, which lose 6 bases and 6 bases respectively.

This TCR derives from a man aged 50 to 60 with COVID-19, enrolled during active disease. Rearrangement joined TRBV27 to TRBJ1-2; TRBD1 is perhaps the D gene, given 5 matching bases. The sample was peripheral blood. The CDR3 amino acid sequence is: CASSHARGNGYTF. The base sequence is TGTGCCAGCAGCCACGCCCGGGGGAATGGCTACACCTTC.